This T cell receptor beta chain was captured by sequencing in a study of blood T cell repertoires in COVID-19. On the study more broadly: The cDNA or gDNA used as material had been derived from T cells, B-cell-depleted T cells, or PBMCs.

Sequenced by immunoSEQ multiplex PCR; TCRdb stores in-frame clones only, minus some. The sample includes 200,000 or so clones, 80% of them seen just once. CDR1 is MNHEY, CDR2 SVGEGT, per germline. The CDR3 length is 14 residues. Deletions cut 6 bases from V and 8 bases from J, with 19 bases between. Sequencing was done on a sample of PBMCs or T cells enriched from blood (not recorded which). The clonotype was recovered from a woman aged 40 to 55 with acute COVID-19. V usage is TRBV6-2 or TRBV6-3 and J usage is TRBJ1-2, with D perhaps matching TRBD1 (5 bases). CDR3 region: CASSLFQGSRGYTF. The CDR3 DNA follows: TGTGCCAGCAGCCTATTTCAGGGAAGTCGGGGCTACACCTTC.